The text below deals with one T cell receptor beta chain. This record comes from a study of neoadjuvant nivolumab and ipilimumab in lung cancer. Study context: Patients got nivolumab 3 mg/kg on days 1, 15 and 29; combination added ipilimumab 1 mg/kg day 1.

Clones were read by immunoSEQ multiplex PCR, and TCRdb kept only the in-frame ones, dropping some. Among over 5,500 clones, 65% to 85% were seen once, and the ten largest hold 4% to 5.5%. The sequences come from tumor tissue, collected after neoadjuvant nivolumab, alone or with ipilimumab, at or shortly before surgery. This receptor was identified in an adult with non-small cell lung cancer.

The CDR3, as DNA: TGTGCCAGCAGTTTATCGGACAGGGGGCTAGAAGAAAAACTGTTTTTT. It specifies CASSLSDRGLEEKLFF. The gene calls are TRBV28 and TRBJ1-4, with 11 bases aligning to TRBD1. Trimming took 1 base from V and 8 from J; bases not matched to a gene: 6. There are 16 residues in the CDR3. CDR1 is MDHEN and CDR2 is SYDVKM in the germline V gene.